Listed below are T cell receptor beta chains from one sample, sequenced in a study of T-cell memory formation after mild COVID-19. TCRdb re-called the 5' RACE reads with MiXCR, one entry per CDR3 protein. The data hold some 210,000 distinct CDR3 sequences, with around 30% observed a single time. Sequencing input: PBMCs or a T cell subset sorted from them (not recorded which). All receptors come from an adult woman who had mild COVID-19 (a few samples of this study predate the infection). Cell type and time point are not known. Both conserved end residues are part of each CDR3. A D gene is named only where the DNA matches it firmly. Expanded clones get a size class; other rows say once, few or many, or leave the size out.

>-|TRBV25-1|TRBJ1-1|-
TGTGCCAGCAGCGAGGGGGCTGAAGCTTTCTTT
CASSEGAEAFF
>few|TRBV5-1|TRBJ2-7|TRBD1
TGCGCCAGCAGCTACACAGGGGCGGTCTACGAGCAGTACTTC
CASSYTGAVYEQYF
>-|TRBV10-3|TRBJ1-6|-
TGTGCCATCAAAATAAGCTATAATTCACCCCTCCACTTT
CAIKISYNSPLHF
>few|TRBV7-8|TRBJ2-7|-
TGTGCCAGCAGCCCACGACACATCTGGGCCGAGCAGTACTTC
CASSPRHIWAEQYF
>-|TRBV12-3/TRBV12-4|TRBJ1-4|-
TGTGCCAGCAGTTTGTCAGGCGGGGGAGAAAAACTGTTTTTT
CASSLSGGGEKLFF
>-|TRBV6-2/TRBV6-3|TRBJ2-2|-
TGTGCCAGCGCCCCCGGGTACACCGGGGAGCTGTTTTTT
CASAPGYTGELFF
>-|TRBV7-6|TRBJ1-2|TRBD1
TGTGCCAGCAGCTTAGAAGGACAGGGAAACTATGGCTACACCTTC
CASSLEGQGNYGYTF
>medium-sized|TRBV7-8|TRBJ1-4|TRBD1
TGTGCCAGCAGCCAAGGCGGACAGGGGAATGAAAAACTGTTTTTT
CASSQGGQGNEKLFF
>-|TRBV6-2/TRBV6-3|TRBJ1-1|-
TGTGCCGTAGTGGACAGTCCGTGGAACACTGAAGCTTTCTTT
CAVVDSPWNTEAFF
>-|TRBV2|TRBJ2-7|-
TGTGCCAGCATCCCCCGGGACCTCCGGGTGGGCGAGCAGTACTTC
CASIPRDLRVGEQYF
>-|TRBV7-2|TRBJ2-5|-
TGTGCCAGCAGACACGGATGGTTAGAGACCCAGTACTTC
CASRHGWLETQYF
>-|TRBV5-1|TRBJ2-6|TRBD1
TGCGCCAGCAGCTCCGGGACAGGAACTTATGTGACGATCGGGGCCAACGTCCTGACTTTC
CASSSGTGTYVTIGANVLTF
>many|TRBV24-1|TRBJ2-7|TRBD2
TGTGCCCCGGGGCGGGGGGCCTACGAGCAGTACTTC
CAPGRGAYEQYF
>-|TRBV18|TRBJ2-7|-
TGTGCCAGCTCACCAATTGTAAAATCGGACTACCGGAGCGAGCAGTACTTC
CASSPIVKSDYRSEQYF
>few|TRBV9|TRBJ1-1|-
TGTGCCAGCAGCGTTGGGGGCCCCGGCACTGAAGCTTTCTTT
CASSVGGPGTEAFF
>-|TRBV19|TRBJ1-2|-
TGTGCCAGTAGTATAGGGACAGAGAACTATGGCTACACCTTC
CASSIGTENYGYTF
>-|TRBV5-5|TRBJ1-5|-
TGTGCCAGCAGCCCAGGGAAGGACAGCCATAGCAATCAGCCCCAGCATTTT
CASSPGKDSHSNQPQHF
>few|TRBV6-2/TRBV6-3|TRBJ2-1|-
TGTGCCAGCAGTTATCAGGGGGGTGTAAATGAGCAGTTCTTC
CASSYQGGVNEQFF
>-|TRBV12-3/TRBV12-4|TRBJ1-5|-
TGTGCCAGCAGTTTAAGAGTGAGGGACGCCAATCAGCCCCAGCATTTT
CASSLRVRDANQPQHF
>-|TRBV29-1|TRBJ2-6|-
TGCAGCGTTGACTGGAGCTCTGGGGCCAACGTCCTGACTTTC
CSVDWSSGANVLTF
>-|TRBV30|TRBJ2-7|TRBD2
TGTGCCTGGAGTGTATCTTTCCGGGAGGGGACCGAGCAGTACTTC
CAWSVSFREGTEQYF
>-|TRBV5-1|TRBJ2-7|TRBD1
TGCGCCAGCAGCCCTACGGGACAGTCGGACACCTACGAGCAGTACTTC
CASSPTGQSDTYEQYF
>-|TRBV19|TRBJ1-1|-
TGTGCCAGTAGTATAGGACCGAACACTGAAGCTTTCTTT
CASSIGPNTEAFF
>-|TRBV14|TRBJ2-3|TRBD2
TGTGCCAGCAGCCCCCGTGGAGCGGGGAGGACAGATACGCAGTATTTT
CASSPRGAGRTDTQYF
>-|TRBV7-9|TRBJ2-1|TRBD2
TGTGCCAGCAGCCTATTAGCGGGGGAAGGGAGGAACAAGCAGTTCTTC
CASSLLAGEGRNKQFF
>few|TRBV7-2|TRBJ1-3|-
TGTGCCAGCAGCTTAGCCGCAGGGGCTGGAAACACCATATATTTT
CASSLAAGAGNTIYF
>-|TRBV20-1|TRBJ2-1|TRBD2
TGCAGTGCTAGGGGACTAGCGGGGGGTAGCTCCTACAATGAGCAGTTCTTC
CSARGLAGGSSYNEQFF
>-|TRBV6-5|TRBJ1-5|TRBD1
TGTGCCAGCAGACGAGACAGGGGAGGCAATCAGCCCCAGCATTTT
CASRRDRGGNQPQHF
>-|TRBV9|TRBJ1-2|-
TGTGCCAGCAGCGCGGGGGCAGGCTATGGCTACACCTTC
CASSAGAGYGYTF
>-|TRBV2|TRBJ2-5|-
TGTGCCAGCAGTGAAGGCAGGGAATTCTTTCAAGAGACCCAGTACTTC
CASSEGREFFQETQYF
>few|TRBV10-3|TRBJ2-7|TRBD2
TGTGCCATCAGTGAGTCGTGGCGGGAGGCCAGCTACGAGCAGTACTTC
CAISESWREASYEQYF
>-|TRBV6-6|TRBJ1-2|TRBD1
TGTGCCAGCAGCCGGACAGGGGTAGGCTACACCTTC
CASSRTGVGYTF
>few|TRBV7-2|TRBJ2-3|-
TGTGCCAGCAGCTTAGTGGGTCTCGGCACAGATACGCAGTATTTT
CASSLVGLGTDTQYF
>-|TRBV6-6|TRBJ2-5|TRBD2
TGTGCCAGCAACCCCGGGACTAGCGGGGGCGGGGAGACCCAGTACTTC
CASNPGTSGGGETQYF
>few|TRBV7-9|TRBJ2-7|TRBD2
TGTGCCACCATGGGACTAGAAGCCCCCGAGCAGTACTTC
CATMGLEAPEQYF
>few|TRBV5-1|TRBJ1-1|-
TGCGCCAGCAGTTTTACACCGGCCAACACTGAAGCTTTCTTT
CASSFTPANTEAFF
>-|TRBV29-1|TRBJ2-1|-
TGCAGCGGTTCGCGGTTTAGCTCCTACAATGAGCAGTTCTTC
CSGSRFSSYNEQFF
>-|TRBV5-1|TRBJ2-1|TRBD2
TGCGCCAGCAGCTTTGGCGGGAGCCACAATGAGCAGTTCTTC
CASSFGGSHNEQFF
>once|TRBV6-4|TRBJ1-1|-
TGTGCCAGCAGTGAGGCGATGAACACTGAAGCTTTCTTT
CASSEAMNTEAFF
>once|TRBV12-3/TRBV12-4|TRBJ2-3|-
TGTGCCAGCAGTTTAGGGACACGGTACTCTAATGGTACGCAGTATTTT
CASSLGTRYSNGTQYF
>-|TRBV7-6|TRBJ1-6|TRBD1
TGTGCCAGCAGCTTGACAGGGGATAGAAGTTCACCCCTCCACTTT
CASSLTGDRSSPLHF
>-|TRBV5-5|TRBJ1-2|TRBD1
TGTGCCAGCAGACAAACAGGGGACGACTATGGCTACACCTTC
CASRQTGDDYGYTF
>-|TRBV6-2/TRBV6-3|TRBJ1-2|-
TGTGCCAGCAGTTACTCTGGGCGTAAGGATATCGGCTACACCTTC
CASSYSGRKDIGYTF
>few|TRBV12-3/TRBV12-4|TRBJ2-3|-
TGTGCCAGCAGCTTCCCTAGGGCCCCGCAGGGTCCAGATACGCAGTATTTT
CASSFPRAPQGPDTQYF
>-|TRBV5-1|TRBJ2-3|-
TGCGCCAGCGGAGAGGGGTGGACAGATACGCAGTATTTT
CASGEGWTDTQYF
>few|TRBV6-5|TRBJ2-1|TRBD2
TGTGCCAGCAGGGGGACTAGCGGGAGGGCCCACAATGAGCAGTTCTTC
CASRGTSGRAHNEQFF
>once|TRBV21-1|TRBJ2-1|-
TGTGCCAGCAGCAAAGTCAAGGGGCGTCGTTTTAGAGAGCAGTTCTTC
CASSKVKGRRFREQFF
>once|TRBV7-2|TRBJ2-1|-
TGTGCCAGCAGCTTAGTCGCGGTGTACAGTGAGCAGTTCTTC
CASSLVAVYSEQFF
>few|TRBV7-2|TRBJ1-1|-
TGTGCCAGCAGCCTCCACTCAGGGAGAGGTGAAGCTTTCTTT
CASSLHSGRGEAFF